This T cell receptor (beta chain) was sequenced in a study of blood T cell repertoires in COVID-19. Ages ranged from roughly 18 to 100 years, with residence in approximately 23 US areas. This CDR3 is 13 amino acids long. Trimming shortened V by 5 bases and J by 0 bases, and 7 bases separated the two germline ends. The germline gives CDR1 SGHTA, CDR2 FQGNSA. Authors' data handling: Reference gene primer amplification in the assay estimated nucleated cell counts. The table came from immunoSEQ multiplex PCR; TCRdb's copy has only in-frame clones and leaves some out. V and J calls and clone size are those listed in that table; D and trimming were worked out from the DNA. The data hold about 240,000 clones, with 80% to 90% observed a single time. This clone has only one observation.

The source is a woman aged 30 to 39 with acute COVID-19. The rearrangement joins TRBV7-2 to TRBJ2-5; D is uncertain. The sample consisted of PBMCs or T cells enriched from blood (not recorded which). This CDR3 is CASSPTDQETQYF. CDR3 bases: TGTGCCAGCAGCCCTACGGACCAAGAGACCCAGTACTTC.